This TCR beta chain was observed in a study of blood T cell repertoires in COVID-19. The wider study: Samples taken during acute and convalescent COVID-19 were collected in the United States, Italy and Spain.

The junction had 6 bases not matched to a gene; V was cut back by 0 bases and J by 7 bases. The CDR3 spans 16 residues. Germline assignment: CDR1 SGDLS and CDR2 YYNGEE. Assay: immunoSEQ multiplex PCR; the TCRdb copy retains only in-frame clones and omits some. This table holds roughly 300,000 clones, more than 70% found once. The sequencing sample was made of peripheral blood. This TCR was recovered from a woman between 50 and 59 years old with acute or convalescent COVID-19. The genes are TRBV9 and TRBJ2-1; 11 positions agree with TRBD2. CDR3 sequence: CASSVGISGRDNEQFF. CDR3 nucleotide sequence: TGTGCCAGCAGCGTAGGAATTAGCGGGAGGGATAATGAGCAGTTCTTC.